The 8 T cell receptor beta chains reported below all come from one sample, sequenced in a study of blood T cell repertoires in COVID-19. Assay used: immunoSEQ multiplex PCR; TCRdb lists only in-frame clones, some missing. This repertoire shows about 360,000 clones, around 87% found once; its top ten account for 1.3%. Sequences were obtained from PBMCs or T cells enriched from blood (not recorded which). These receptors were taken from a man aged 30 to 45 who had recovered from COVID-19.

V usage is TRBV7-3 and J usage is TRBJ2-6, with TRBD1 matching over 7 bases. Per the germline V gene, CDR1 is SGHTA and CDR2 is FQGTGA. With V trimmed by 5 bases and J by 2 bases, 6 bases remained unmatched. The CDR3 contains 16 residues. For the CDR3, the DNA is TGTGCCAGCAGCGAACGACAGGGAGCTGGGGCCAACGTCCTGACTTTC. Amino acids: CASSERQGAGANVLTF.

This chain connects TRBV2 to TRBJ1-6; D might be TRBD1 (6 bases). V was pared by 3 bases and J by 9 bases, with 12 bases between. The CDR3 is 14 residues long. Germline assignment: CDR1 SNHLY and CDR2 FYNNEI. As DNA, the CDR3 is TGTGCCAGCAGTGAGGAAGGGGGTAGTTCACCCCTCCACTTT. Its translation: CASSEEGGSSPLHF.

The rearrangement uses TRBV5-1 and TRBJ1-6, with 11 bases that match TRBD1. Trimming cost V 0 bases and J 7 bases; bases outside gene matches: 6. Germline V CDR1 and CDR2: SGHRS, YFSETQ. The CDR3 covers 17 residues. CDR3 protein: CASSLVPGTGGNSPLHF. The CDR3 DNA sequence: TGCGCCAGCAGCTTGGTGCCCGGGACAGGGGGGAATTCACCCCTCCACTTT.

This clone has just a few counts. The V call is TRBV20-1, the J call TRBJ2-7; 10 nucleotides match TRBD2. Trimming cost V 3 bases and J 4 bases; bases outside gene matches: 6. Per germline, CDR1 DFQATT and CDR2 SNEGSKA (reference sequence). The CDR3 runs to 14 residues. CDR3 in DNA: TGCAGTGCTAGTGGTAGCGGGGGGCTATACGAGCAGTACTTC. Protein product: CSASGSGGLYEQYF.

The chain uses TRBV6-1 and TRBJ1-5; D not certain. V lost 6 bases and J 7 bases, leaving 19 bases between the germline ends. Germline CDR1 MNHNS, CDR2 SASEGT. There are 15 residues in the CDR3. CDR3 sequence: CASSRPQEWNQPQHF. CDR3 coding DNA: TGTGCCAGCAGCCGTCCCCAGGAATGGAACCAGCCCCAGCATTTT.

The CDR3 coding sequence is TGTGCCAGCAGCTTATGGGGGGACCTCCAAGAGACCCAGTACTTC. It specifies CASSLWGDLQETQYF. The chain carries TRBV13 and TRBJ2-5; tentatively, D is TRBD2 (6 bases). V lost 2 bases and J lost 1, with 11 bases in between. The CDR3 length is 15 residues. The germline gives CDR1 PRHDT, CDR2 FYEKMQ (reference sequence).

The rearrangement joins TRBV28 to TRBJ1-2, with a weak D call TRBD1 (5 bases). Trimming stripped 5 bases from V and 5 bases from J, with 12 bases between. Germline V gene data show CDR1 as MDHEN and CDR2 as SYDVKM. The CDR3 extends over 13 amino acids. Here the CDR3 DNA reads TGTGCCAGCAGTGTGAGCAGGGTATATGGCTACACCTTC. Translating gives CASSVSRVYGYTF.

The chain employs TRBV19 and TRBJ2-3; tentatively, D is TRBD1 (6 bases). Germline V CDR1 and CDR2: LNHDA, SQIVND (reference sequence). The CDR3 runs to 14 residues. V lost 10 bases and J 3 bases, leaving 17 bases between the germline ends. CDR3 nucleotides: TGTGCCACTTCATACAGGGTAGGAACAGATACGCAGTATTTT. Amino acid sequence: CATSYRVGTDTQYF.